A single T cell receptor (beta chain) is shown here with its context. The antigen this receptor binds is unknown. No per-base quality is available; no much larger clone lies one base away. The data were obtained in a study of cytomegalovirus exposure and HLA in healthy donors (dated by TCRdb to between 2016 and 2019). Looking at the study overall: An earlier analysis of 587 of the donors reported 276 Gb of sequence data and roughly 120 million unique TCR beta sequences obtained from about 180 million T cells. An early release that covered several hundred HLA-typed donors contained approximately 300 gigabases of sequencing data and roughly 84 million unique TCR sequences. Among the roughly 400 genotyped donors, roughly 80% belonged to the genetic ancestry cluster associated with self-reported Caucasian donors. The aim of the study was to test whether cataloging public T cell receptors could identify signatures of past pathogen exposure. The study used immunosequencing to profile the T cell repertoires of approximately 690 subjects and linked those repertoires to cytomegalovirus serostatus. Along with the approximately 700-subject first cohort, a separate validation cohort of over a hundred different subjects was used. To predict cytomegalovirus infection status, the study brought together high-throughput TCR immunosequencing, statistical association of individual TCRs with disease status, and machine learning. A later analysis re-examined previously published TCR beta repertoires from about 670 donors and added high-resolution HLA genotyping to investigate patterns of TCR occurrence. Rather than drawing on any new phenotypic data, the later analysis identified candidate immune exposures from TCR beta sequences and the way those sequences occurred across donors. In an earlier analysis of roughly 580 of the donors, high-throughput TCR beta sequencing was used to judge whether each TCR beta V gene segment behaved as functional or pseudogenic. Alongside the repertoire data, information on donor age, sex, ethnicity and CMV serostatus was compiled. Genome-wide SNP genotypes for about three fifths of the roughly 700 donors were used in a later genetic analysis, which treated that subset as a discovery cohort. All discovery cohort repertoires had been generated on a single sequencing platform. HLA typing included class I and class II loci at four-digit resolution. Typing coverage varied by locus: roughly 629-640 donors for A, B, C, DRB1 and DQB1; approximately 560 for DQA1; more than 600 for DPA1; roughly 450 for DPB1. Because of strong linkage in the cohort, four to six DR-DQ haplotypes were treated as single units for association and clustering. On average, roughly 200,000 unique TCR beta nucleotide sequences were sequenced per donor among a few hundred genotyped donors of the cohort, with 15% to 20% of those sequences being non-productive. Study-wide findings and limitations: A group of highly shared sequence variants was considered likely to be a technical artifact of the sequencing pipeline. In a later analysis, HLA-associated TCR beta chains were found to be more clonally expanded and to have lower generation probabilities than equally common non-associated chains. In a later analysis, the rate of TCR association differed among HLA loci, with DRB1 alleles having the most associated TCRs and HLA-C alleles having the fewest. An association between a missense DCLRE1C variant and V-gene and J-gene trimming of TCR beta chains was found in a later genetic analysis and replicated in an independent cohort. This cohort had only TCR beta chains sequenced, and the lack of alpha or paired-chain data limited which features could be detected. Compared with the approximately 600-donor mean, donors in an Asian-associated ancestry cluster had fewer N-insertions in productive TCRs, according to a later genetic analysis. When HLA alleles, especially DR and DQ, strongly co-occurred, attributing TCR associations to individual alleles was difficult. Correlated functional status among segregating V segments might reflect linkage disequilibrium, but an unknown experimental factor could not be ruled out. The study listed 150 to 200 TCR beta chains as associated with cytomegalovirus. Specific HLA alleles were associated with 15,000 to 20,000 TCR beta sequences at a false discovery rate of 0.05 in a later analysis. The earlier analysis of 587 of the donors excluded over 15 rarely observed V segments, including chromosome 9 orphons, because counts were too low. A later analysis reported that several top co-occurrence clusters appeared linked to parvovirus B19, influenza, CMV and Epstein-Barr virus. In an earlier analysis of roughly 500 of the donors, most TCR beta V segments appeared in productive rearrangements about 90% or about 30% of the time, broadly matching IMGT annotations. The authors suggested that the approach could potentially be generalized to other disease states and immunological phenotypes. Most CMV-associated TCR beta chains appeared to be HLA-restricted in a later analysis, and the HLA associations seemed to be driven largely by CMV exposure. CMV serostatus was the only immune exposure information available for the cohort. While some public TCRs were present in many individuals, most TCR sequences turned up only very rarely across donors. A further reported finding was that TCR beta sequences accurately predicted the HLA-A and HLA-B alleles for most subjects in the first cohort. The classifier was reported to diagnose cytomegalovirus status with high specificity and sensitivity in both the original cohort and the validation cohort. Sequencing depth was assumed to be roughly uniform across donors in the presence/absence analyses, though that assumption may not hold. HLA typing was unavailable for some donors at each locus, so association tests used only the typed subset. In vitro tests confirmed that a few of the cytomegalovirus-associated TCR beta chains recognize cytomegalovirus antigens.

Libraries were constructed by the immunoSEQ multiplex PCR assay. For the multiplex PCR, a mixture combining 60 forward primers for TCR Vbeta segments and 13 reverse primers for TCR Jbeta segments was used. A multiplex PCR assay on genomic DNA amplified the CDR3 region of rearranged TCR beta genes. On the Illumina HiSeq System, the amplified TCR beta libraries were sequenced as 87-base-pair reads. The source study handled its data this way. Across the 670 or so repertoires, a later analysis counted tens of millions of unique TCR beta chains, roughly 11 million of which were shared by at least two donors. Raw reads were error-corrected and collapsed into unique sequences with a nearest-neighbor algorithm that merged closely related sequences to remove PCR and sequencing errors. CDR3 sequences were aligned to IMGT reference sequences to assign V, D and J gene segments. For a sequence to be retained, at least a six-nucleotide match to both a V gene segment and a J gene segment was required. Rearrangements were classified as productive when the CDR3 lacked stop codons and remained in frame with V and J, and all other rearrangements were classified as non-productive. CDR3 was defined by IMGT convention, running from the second conserved V-encoded cysteine to the conserved J-encoded phenylalanine. The earlier analysis of about 570 of the donors excluded any sequence lacking an unambiguous match to a single V gene segment. In an earlier analysis of a few hundred of the donors, V segments were called functional above 56.7% productive rearrangements and were called segregating when the between-donor standard deviation exceeded 5%. A statistical classification framework was built for diagnosing cytomegalovirus status from the catalog of TCR beta chain sequences. In a later analysis, TCR nucleotide sequences were compared against IMGT/GENE-DB human TR gene sequences so that V and J genes could be assigned. Using the TCRdist pipeline, a later analysis assigned CDR3 sequences along with most-parsimonious VDJ recombination scenarios. In a later analysis, each TCR beta chain was defined by its CDR3 amino acid sequence together with its V-gene family, and reads lacking a unique V-gene family were excluded. To address suspected cross-contamination and a sequencing artifact, a later analysis removed a few hundred highly shared, low-generation-probability nucleotide sequences. In a later analysis, a clonal expansion index was calculated for each public chain from normalized within-repertoire ranks of inferred template counts. In a later analysis, generation probabilities were computed using a VDJ recombination model fitted to out-of-frame rearrangements, and the results were checked against IGoR. A later analysis scored TCR-TCR, TCR-HLA and TCR-CMV co-occurrence with hypergeometric tests, applying a repertoire-size bias correction to TCR pairs. To estimate false discovery rates, a later analysis permuted the HLA or CMV assignments 20 times. In a later analysis, co-occurring TCRs were grouped with DBSCAN, and TCRdist sequence similarity was added when clustering was performed within HLA-allele-positive subsets. For co-occurrence clustering, repertoires with fewer than 30,000 or more than 120,000 public chains were excluded, along with 4 to 6 repertoires with anomalous nucleotide sharing. TCRdb obtained this table from immuneACCESS and retained in-frame rearrangements with V and J assigned. These tables miss some clones; where compared with another copy, unresolved V genes account for less than half of the shortfall, and the remainder is unexplained. That table supplies the V and J calls and clone size; D and trimming were determined from the DNA. For this sample the table gives just over 150,000 clones, of which more than 75% were detected only once. 2% to 2.5% of the sample is taken by the ten largest.

The cohort consisted of approximately 670 healthy bone marrow donors. At the time of sampling, all cohort members were nominally healthy, though unrecorded immune exposures were likely present. The donor was CMV seronegative and was included in the group of around 320 seronegative cohort members. A peripheral blood sample was collected from each donor, and TCR beta sequencing was performed on peripheral blood mononuclear cells. Genomic DNA extraction from the blood cell samples was performed with the Qiagen DNeasy Blood Extraction Kit. Specimen: PBMCs. This TCR was recovered from a woman between 18 and 30 years old in good health and CMV-seronegative.

The DNA sequence is given as TGTGCTAGTAGGACAGGGGGGACTTCCTACAATGAGCAGTTCTTC. Its amino acids are CASRTGGTSYNEQFF. The sequence is built from TRBV12-5 and TRBJ2-1; 10 bases in the junction line up with TRBD1. The CDR3 numbers 15 residues from cysteine through phenylalanine. CDR3 DNA only is kept here, 45 bases in frame from base 1. The junction shows trimming of 8 bases on V and 1 base on J, and the gene matches do not reach 5 bases of it. Sequences LGHNT (CDR1) and FRNRAP (CDR2) are obtained from the germline V gene. Supplemented by the reference TRBV12-5 and TRBJ2-1 proteins around the CDR3, the complete variable domain is DARVTQTPRHKVTEMGQEVTMRCQPILGHNTVFWYRQTMMQGLELLAYFRNRAPLDDSGMPKDRFSAEMPDATLATLKIQPSEPRDSAVYFCASRTGGTSYNEQFFGPGTRLTVL.